One and the same sample provided the 2 T cell receptor beta chains below, sequenced in a study of shared clonotypes between healthy human individuals. Profiled with immunoSEQ multiplex PCR; TCRdb holds only in-frame clones, not every one. Here the sample spans about 1 million clones, around 75% being singletons. Sequencing used memory CD4+ T cells sorted from blood. The subset here: CD45RA-negative fraction. The receptors were gathered from a man aged 18 to 30 in good health.

This chain connects TRBV6-1 to TRBJ1-6; D is uncertain. V lost 1 base and J lost 0, with 7 bases in between. CDR3 length: 16 amino acids. Germline CDR1 reads MNHNS; CDR2 reads SASEGT. The DNA of the CDR3 is TGTGCCAGCAGTGAAGGACGCAGCTCCTATAATTCACCCCTCCACTTT. The encoded protein is CASSEGRSSYNSPLHF.

In regard to this clone: In this CDR3 the conserved last residue, phenylalanine or tryptophan, is missing, so a read error is likely. The chain is built from TRBV4-1 and TRBJ2-6, with 8 bases matching TRBD1. CDR1 is MGHRA and CDR2 is YSYEKL in the germline V gene. The J segment lost 0 bases and the V segment lost 3 bases, leaving 7 bases of the junction unmatched. This CDR3 is 18 amino acids long. The CDR3 spells CASSHVGRGRSGANVLTL. CDR3 DNA: TGCGCCAGCAGCCATGTCGGCAGGGGGCGCTCTGGGGCCAACGTCCTGACTTTA.